What follows is one T cell receptor (beta chain) and its context. This clonotype was counted a few times. This receptor's antigen is unknown. No base qualities exist here, and no much larger clone lies one base off it. The sample is drawn from a study of post-analysis software for immune sequencing data (dated by TCRdb to about 2015). General notes on the study: The recorded disease courses included relapsing-remitting, secondary progressive and progressive-relapsing multiple sclerosis, and some patients had no subtype annotation. The multiple sclerosis patient repertoires were compared with approximately 11 previously published healthy control repertoires from donors aged roughly 6 to 27 years. A subset of samples was prepared in parallel using single-end sample barcoding, then pooled and co-amplified after Illumina adapter ligation.

Broad study findings and their caveats: Significantly higher frequencies in patients than in controls were found for roughly 5 TRBV segments, including TRBV5-6, TRBV5-1 and TRBV20-1. Multiple sclerosis patients had significantly lower normalized Chao1 diversity than controls, a result that suggests substantial peripheral T-cell clonal expansion. The control group was slightly older than the multiple sclerosis patient group. Strong co-clustering of samples prepared in the same batch was shown by direct clustering with F measure, prompting a batch-effect correction.

Including cysteine and phenylalanine, the CDR3 has 16 amino acids. Only the CDR3 DNA stays, 48 bases, in frame from base 1. The CDR1 and CDR2 encoded by the germline V gene are SGHRS and YFSETQ. At the junction V is shortened by 10 bases and J by 0 bases, with 22 bases in between. The library was generated by PCR. The data were produced on an Illumina HiSeq 2500. To reduce PCR and sequencing biases, unique molecular identifiers were built into the TCR beta cDNA libraries. About 500,000 cDNA molecules were obtained for every 1 to 10 million input T cells, so each molecule roughly corresponded to one T cell. The patient libraries were prepared and sequenced with the same protocol used for the earlier healthy control dataset. Samples belonging to the same batch were prepared together, multiplexed and sequenced on a shared HiSeq lane. As for the original processing: MIGEC was used to process the raw barcoded reads, and molecular identifier groups with only a single read were discarded before consensus assembly and CDR3 extraction. Clonotype tables were post-analysed with VDJtools, and diversity was normalized by down-sampling all datasets to the smallest sample size. To correct batch-related cross-sample contamination, repertoire overlap clustering matched CDR3 amino acid sequences but not nucleotide sequences. TCRdb cleaned the public reads at Q25 with fastp, built clones with MiXCR and kept in-frame beta chains. Here each entry gathers all rows of one CDR3 protein and keeps the most common genes and DNA. In this record, the V and J calls reflect TCRdb's handling and not the investigators' own analysis. This sample lists about 160,000 distinct CDR3 sequences; under 40% were detected once. The top ten hold over 25% of the sample.

Read against the paper, the sample's time point label means: second blood draw from one MS patient after hematopoietic stem cell transplantation. To demonstrate the VDJtools post-analysis software, TCR beta repertoires were profiled from the peripheral blood of about 13 young patients with multiple sclerosis. The multiple sclerosis patients were children and adolescents between about 6 and 16 years of age. This sequence originates from a girl aged 5-17 years with multiple sclerosis. Donor details come from another sample of the same person, matched by shared clones. Recombination joined TRBV5-1 with TRBJ1-1; no D gene is confidently identified. The source was blood, collected after autologous hematopoietic stem cell transplantation. The bases are TGCGCCCGCACCATGGGCGAACGGGATATGAACACTGAAGCTTTCTTT. Its protein reads: CARTMGERDMNTEAFF.